This TCR beta chain was identified in a study of shared clonotypes between healthy human individuals. This table comes from immunoSEQ multiplex PCR, and its TCRdb copy is limited to in-frame clones, with some not included. Here the sample spans fewer than 700,000 clones, approximately 95% being singletons. The study's findings and limits: Some naive CD4 clonotypes, about 5%, turned up in common across several donors.

Naive CD8 populations comprised CD45RO-negative cells positively selected for CCR7, excluding terminally differentiated effector memory CD45RA+ cells. The V and J ends lost 1 base and 9 bases respectively, with 10 bases between them. Germline assignment: CDR1 MNHNS and CDR2 SASEGT. The CDR3 loop spans 13 amino acids. Notes on this clone: The antigen is unknown.

What was sequenced was naive CD8+ T cells sorted from blood. The clonotype was recovered from a woman under 40 in good health. This sequence joins TRBV6-1 and TRBJ2-1, with D tentatively TRBD1 or TRBD2 (6 bases each). The CDR3 region is CASSEVGGPEQFF. The DNA for the CDR3 is TGTGCCAGCAGTGAAGTGGGGGGCCCTGAGCAGTTCTTC.